A single sample is the source of the 13 T cell receptor beta chains below, sequenced in a study of read filtering for tumor transcriptome and immune sequencing. The library was built from around 400 ng RNA with molecular barcoded adaptors for alpha/delta and beta/gamma chains. TCRdb ran MiXCR on the reads and lists one entry per CDR3 protein. The sample consists of some 130,000 distinct CDR3 sequences, under 15% of them appearing once. Sequencing used a population of CD138-negative cells sorted from bone marrow. These receptors originate from a donor aged 40 or older with multiple myeloma.

Points on this clonotype: A clone one base away is much larger, so this may be a read error. The CDR3 coding sequence is TGTGCCAGCAGTCCTAGCGGGAGGGGACACTACGAGCAGTACTTC. This translates into CASSPSGRGHYEQYF. The rearrangement links TRBV12-3 or TRBV12-4 to TRBJ2-7, with TRBD2 identical over 12 bases. J lost 3 bases, V lost 5 bases, and 5 bases had no gene match. The CDR3 has 15 amino acids.

This clonotype was seen ten or more times. The chain links TRBV4-1 to TRBJ1-4; D not certain. The CDR3 has 14 amino acids. Germline values: CDR1 MGHRA, CDR2 YSYEKL. V lost 3 bases and J lost 7, with 12 bases in between. CDR3 protein: CASSQGSSGEKLFF. The CDR3, as DNA: TGCGCCAGCAGCCAGGGTAGTTCCGGTGAAAAACTGTTTTTT.

This clonotype was seen ten or more times. The gene calls are TRBV7-3 and TRBJ2-3, with 8 bases matching TRBD2. Germline V gene lookup returns CDR1 SGHTA and CDR2 FQGTGA. The CDR3 loop spans 14 amino acids. V was clipped by 6 bases and J by 6 bases; unmatched bases: 8. CDR3 nucleotides: TGTGCCAGCAGTCCAGGACTAGCAGGGGATACGCAGTATTTT. This translates into CASSPGLAGDTQYF. Full variable domain (missing parts from reference TRBV7-3 and TRBJ2-3): GAGVSQTPSNKVTEKGKYVELRCDPISGHTALYWYRQSLGQGPEFLIYFQGTGAADDSGLPNDRFFAVRPEGSVSTLKIQRTERGDSAVYLCASSPGLAGDTQYFGPGTRLTVL.

The gene calls are TRBV7-8 and TRBJ2-5, with TRBD1 matching 10 bases. The V gene's germline CDR1 is SGHVS and CDR2 FQNEAQ. V dropped 4 bases and J dropped 7; count of bases not matched to a gene: 0. The CDR3 length is 12 residues. CDR3: CASSWDRGTQYF. In DNA, the CDR3 is TGTGCCAGCAGCTGGGACAGGGGGACCCAGTACTTC.

This clonotype appeared many times. The chain is built from TRBV9 and TRBJ1-1, with TRBD1 identical over 7 bases. J gave up 5 bases and V 0 bases, and 4 bases lay outside the gene matches. Germline-derived CDR1 and CDR2 are SGDLS and YYNGEE. The CDR3 is made up of 14 amino acids. This CDR3 reads CASSVGGQSTEAFF. Written as DNA, the CDR3 is TGTGCCAGCAGCGTAGGGGGACAGTCAACTGAAGCTTTCTTT.

Many counts were recorded for this clonotype. In DNA, the CDR3 is TGTGCCAGCAGCCGAGAGGACGTCTATGGCTACACCTTC. Its protein product is CASSREDVYGYTF. The J gene is TRBJ1-2, the V gene TRBV4-2; D is undetermined. The CDR3 is 13 amino acids. V was cut by 4 bases and J by 4 bases, with 10 bases left in between. CDR1 and CDR2 (germline): LGHNA, YNFKEQ.

This clonotype was detected many times. The V call is TRBV5-1, the J call TRBJ2-7; D uncertain. The ends were cut back, 0 bases at V and 0 bases at J, with 7 bases in the middle. The germline gives CDR1 SGHRS, CDR2 YFSETQ. The CDR3 is made up of 14 amino acids. Here the CDR3 reads CASSLDGRSYEQYF. The CDR3 DNA sequence: TGCGCCAGCAGCTTGGACGGCCGCTCCTACGAGCAGTACTTC.

This clonotype has more than one count but fewer than ten. DNA of the CDR3: TGTGCCAGCAGTTGGCTTTACGGCGGCTCTGGGGCCAACGTCCTGACTTTC. Residues: CASSWLYGGSGANVLTF. This rearrangement joins TRBV13 to TRBJ2-6; D is undetermined. The CDR3 is 17 residues long. Trimming pared 6 bases from V and 0 bases from J, leaving 15 bases between. The V gene's germline CDR1 is PRHDT and CDR2 FYEKMQ (reference sequence).

The rearrangement links TRBV4-1 to TRBJ2-5, with 10 bases lining up with TRBD1. This CDR3 region has 16 residues. Germline loops: CDR1 MGHRA, CDR2 YSYEKL. With 2 bases clipped from V and 4 bases from J, the junction kept 7 bases outside the gene matches. The chain's CDR3 is CASSQSGTGEGETQYF. The CDR3 DNA sequence: TGCGCCAGCAGCCAATCCGGGACAGGGGAAGGAGAGACCCAGTACTTC.

In its sample, this clonotype was seen many times. The chain employs TRBV9 and TRBJ2-2, with TRBD1 matching over 10 bases. CDR3 length equals 17 residues. Unmatched junction bases numbered 7, after V lost 1 base and J lost 4 bases. Germline V gives CDR1 SGDLS, CDR2 YYNGEE. CDR3 loop: CASSVLTGGKSTGELFF. CDR3 coding DNA: TGTGCCAGCAGCGTATTGACAGGGGGCAAGAGCACCGGGGAGCTGTTTTTT.

The V gene is TRBV5-1, the J gene TRBJ2-1; possible D gene TRBD1, 6 bases. The V gene's germline CDR1 is SGHRS and CDR2 YFSETQ. The CDR3 covers 14 residues. V was trimmed by 2 bases and J by 1 base, leaving 7 bases between them. The DNA for the CDR3 is TGCGCCAGCAGCTTCCAGGGGTCCTACAATGAGCAGTTCTTC. This gives the protein CASSFQGSYNEQFF.

This clonotype was counted ten times or more. This sequence joins TRBV27 and TRBJ2-7, with D tentatively TRBD1 or TRBD2 (5 bases each). The CDR3 has 14 amino acids. V was shortened by 5 bases and J by 7 bases, with 18 bases between the two germline ends. The germline CDR1 and CDR2 sequences are MNHEY and SMNVEV (reference sequence). CDR3 in amino acids: CASSPQGFPGEQYF. CDR3 bases: TGTGCCAGCAGTCCGCAGGGCTTTCCGGGGGAGCAGTACTTC.

The CDR3 loop reads CASSVGGFGTEAFF. CDR3 DNA: TGTGCCAGCAGCGTAGGAGGGTTTGGCACTGAAGCTTTCTTT. The chain uses TRBV9 and TRBJ1-1, with D unclear. Trimming cost V 0 bases and J 4 bases, with 10 bases left between them. The CDR3 is made up of 14 amino acids. Germline CDR1 SGDLS, CDR2 YYNGEE.